A selection of T cell receptor beta chains follows, all from one sample in a study of Ad26.COV2.S vaccination and SARS-CoV-2 variants. Libraries were prepared by immunoSEQ multiplex PCR; TCRdb keeps only in-frame clonotypes and omits some of them. The sample holds hundreds of thousands of clones, about 90% seen once. The source material was peripheral blood, sampled in a trial of Ad26.COV2.S vaccine versus placebo. These receptor sequences come from a person between 18 and 65 years old who received the Ad26.COV2.S COVID-19 vaccine or a placebo. The CDR3 runs from the conserved cysteine through the conserved F or W. A D gene is named only where the DNA matches it firmly. Size values are once, few and many counts, or a class for expanded clones, and some rows have none.

cdr3_length j_call clone_size v_call d_call cdr3_aa cdr3_nt
14 TRBJ1-1 NA TRBV7-3 NA CASSLQGPESEAFF TGTGCCAGCAGCTTACAGGGCCCGGAATCTGAAGCTTTCTTT
13 TRBJ1-1 NA TRBV29-1 TRBD1 CSVRTGELTEAFF TGCAGCGTCAGGACAGGGGAGCTCACTGAAGCTTTCTTT
15 TRBJ2-7 NA TRBV5-4 TRBD2 CASSQSGRPSYEQYF TGTGCCAGCAGCCAAAGCGGGAGACCCTCCTACGAGCAGTACTTC
15 TRBJ2-5 NA TRBV10-3 TRBD1 CAISDGTGIYETQYF TGTGCCATCAGTGATGGGACAGGGATTTATGAGACCCAGTACTTC
15 TRBJ2-5 NA TRBV6-5 NA CASSPRGRARETQYF TGTGCCAGCAGTCCCCGGGGGAGAGCGAGGGAGACCCAGTACTTC
15 TRBJ1-2 NA TRBV15 NA CATSRDPQGEYGYTF TGTGCCACCAGCAGAGATCCTCAGGGTGAATATGGCTACACCTTC
15 TRBJ2-3 NA TRBV7-9 NA CASSLDGPGADTQYF TGTGCCAGCAGCTTAGACGGTCCCGGGGCAGATACGCAGTATTTT
15 TRBJ1-2 few TRBV30 TRBD1 CAWSPGGQGAHGYTF TGTGCCTGGAGTCCGGGAGGGCAGGGGGCGCATGGCTACACCTTC
12 TRBJ1-2 NA TRBV2 TRBD1 CASSGTGDGYTF TGTGCCAGCAGTGGGACAGGGGATGGCTACACCTTC
13 TRBJ2-5 NA TRBV30 NA CAWIGGNQETQYF TGTGCCTGGATAGGCGGGAACCAAGAGACCCAGTACTTC
12 TRBJ2-1 NA TRBV7-2 NA CASSLDNRAQFF TGTGCCAGCAGCTTAGATAACCGCGCGCAGTTCTTC
15 TRBJ2-1 NA TRBV4-3 TRBD2 CASSLRNSGGDEQFF TGCGCCAGCAGCCTCCGCAATAGCGGGGGGGATGAGCAGTTCTTC
16 TRBJ2-3 NA TRBV7-9 TRBD2 CASTQTSGSVTDTQYF TGTGCCAGCACCCAGACTAGCGGGAGTGTTACAGATACGCAGTATTTT
15 TRBJ2-5 once TRBV6-5 NA CASSDPGRRGETQYF TGTGCCAGTTCTGACCCGGGACGGCGAGGAGAGACCCAGTACTTC
12 TRBJ1-1 few TRBV30 NA CAWSVWRTEAFF TGTGCCTGGAGTGTATGGAGGACTGAAGCTTTCTTT
11 TRBJ2-1 NA TRBV3-1/TRBV3-2 NA CASSLRDEQFF TGTGCCAGCAGCCTAAGAGATGAGCAGTTCTTC
15 TRBJ2-7 NA TRBV6-5 TRBD2 CASRAGTSGSYEQYF TGTGCCAGCAGAGCGGGGACTAGCGGGAGCTACGAGCAGTACTTC
15 TRBJ2-7 NA TRBV18 NA CASSPTLQGLSEQYF TGTGCCAGCTCACCAACGCTACAGGGACTTAGCGAGCAGTACTTC
12 TRBJ2-1 NA TRBV29-1 TRBD1 CSVQQGAYEQFF TGCAGCGTACAACAGGGGGCCTATGAGCAGTTCTTC
15 TRBJ1-5 NA TRBV6-1 TRBD1 CASSEGTGWDQPQHF TGTGCCAGCAGTGAAGGGACAGGGTGGGATCAGCCCCAGCATTTT
14 TRBJ2-7 few TRBV5-1 NA CASSTGQISYEQYF TGCGCCAGCAGCACGGGACAAATCTCCTACGAGCAGTACTTC
13 TRBJ1-1 NA TRBV19 NA CASRRTANTEAFF TGTGCCAGTCGCAGGACAGCGAACACTGAAGCTTTCTTT
15 TRBJ1-2 NA TRBV7-2 TRBD1 CASSLGDRPNYGYTF TGTGCCAGCAGCCTGGGGGACAGGCCTAATTATGGCTACACCTTC
14 TRBJ2-3 NA TRBV6-6 NA CASSLTSHTDTQYF TGTGCCAGCAGCCTGACCTCGCACACAGATACGCAGTATTTT
11 TRBJ1-6 few TRBV2 NA CASSGDSPLHF TGTGCCAGCAGCGGAGATTCACCCCTCCACTTT
15 TRBJ2-3 NA TRBV30 NA CAQEDGSVDTDTQYF TGTGCCCAAGAAGACGGTTCCGTCGATACAGATACGCAGTATTTT
14 TRBJ2-7 NA TRBV7-2 NA CASSLGDGGYEQYF TGTGCCAGCAGCTTGGGGGACGGGGGCTACGAGCAGTACTTC
12 TRBJ2-7 NA TRBV24-1 NA CATSDFAGEQYF TGTGCCACCAGTGACTTCGCGGGCGAGCAGTACTTC
13 TRBJ1-3 NA TRBV13 NA CASSFGGGNTIYF TGTGCCAGCAGCTTCGGGGGTGGAAACACCATATATTTT
16 TRBJ1-3 NA TRBV5-4 NA CASSLVGGSAGNTIYF TGTGCCAGCAGCTTGGTCGGGGGGAGTGCCGGAAACACCATATATTTT
13 TRBJ1-6 NA TRBV10-3 TRBD1 CAIRDRDNSPLHF TGTGCCATCCGGGACAGAGATAATTCACCCCTCCACTTT
14 TRBJ1-2 NA TRBV5-1 NA CASSQAWANYGYTF TGCGCCAGCAGCCAGGCATGGGCTAACTATGGCTACACCTTC
14 TRBJ2-3 NA TRBV30 TRBD1 CAWRLRGHSDTQYF TGTGCCTGGAGGCTGAGGGGGCACTCGGATACGCAGTATTTT
14 TRBJ2-1 NA TRBV5-1 NA CASSLGDTHNEQFF TGCGCCAGCAGCTTGGGGGACACCCACAATGAGCAGTTCTTC
17 TRBJ2-2 NA TRBV19 TRBD2 CASMRLGLIANTGELFF TGTGCCAGTATGAGGTTGGGACTAATTGCGAACACCGGGGAGCTGTTTTTT
17 TRBJ2-1 once TRBV5-4 NA CASSLGTPWDTYNEQFF TGTGCCAGCAGCTTGGGGACTCCCTGGGATACCTACAATGAGCAGTTCTTC
17 TRBJ2-5 NA TRBV6-2/TRBV6-3 TRBD2 CASSWARLAGGRETQYF TGTGCCAGCAGTTGGGCCAGACTAGCGGGGGGGCGAGAGACCCAGTACTTC
14 TRBJ1-1 NA TRBV27 NA CASSLWRGRTEAFF TGTGCCAGCAGTTTATGGAGGGGAAGGACTGAAGCTTTCTTT
15 TRBJ1-6 NA TRBV19 NA CASSIGATGNSPLHF TGTGCCAGTAGTATCGGAGCGACAGGTAATTCACCCCTCCACTTT
14 TRBJ1-2 NA TRBV4-3 NA CASSQEGFADGYTF TGCGCCAGCAGCCAAGAAGGGTTTGCGGATGGCTACACCTTC
14 TRBJ2-3 few TRBV7-2 NA CASSLNGAADTQYF TGTGCCAGCAGCTTAAACGGGGCAGCAGATACGCAGTATTTT
14 TRBJ1-1 NA TRBV2 TRBD1 CASSVPPGGTEAFF TGTGCCAGCAGTGTCCCGCCAGGGGGCACTGAAGCTTTCTTT
14 TRBJ2-7 few TRBV9 NA CASSVDGDTYEQYF TGTGCCAGCAGCGTAGATGGTGACACCTACGAGCAGTACTTC
14 TRBJ1-1 NA TRBV19 NA CASSRARLNTEAFF TGTGCCAGTAGTAGGGCCCGATTGAACACTGAAGCTTTCTTT
17 TRBJ2-2 NA TRBV3-1/TRBV3-2 TRBD2 CASSQVSGGLNTGELFF TGTGCCAGCAGCCAGGTTAGCGGGGGGCTGAACACCGGGGAGCTGTTTTTT